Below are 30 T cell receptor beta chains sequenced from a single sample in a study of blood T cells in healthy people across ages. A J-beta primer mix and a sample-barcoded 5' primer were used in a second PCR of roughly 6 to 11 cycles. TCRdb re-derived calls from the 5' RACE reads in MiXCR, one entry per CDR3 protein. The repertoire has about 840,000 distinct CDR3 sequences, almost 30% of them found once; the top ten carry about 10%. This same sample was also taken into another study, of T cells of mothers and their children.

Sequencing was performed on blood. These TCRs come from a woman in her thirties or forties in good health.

CDR3 region: CASSVRSKNIQYF. DNA of the CDR3: TGTGCCAGCAGCGTAAGGTCCAAAAACATTCAGTACTTC. V is TRBV12-3 or TRBV12-4 and J is TRBJ2-4; D gene ambiguous. Trimming took 6 bases from V and 2 from J, leaving 8 bases between them. This CDR3 is 13 amino acids long.

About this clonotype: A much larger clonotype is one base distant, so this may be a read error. CDR3 region: CASSLGRTDYNEQFF. CDR3 in DNA: TGCGCCAGCAGCTTGGGCCGGACCGACTACAATGAGCAGTTCTTC. V and J are TRBV5-1 and TRBJ2-1; D is unresolved. The CDR3 extends over 15 amino acids. Trimming left V 0 bases short and J 3 bases short, with 10 bases between. Germline V gene lookup returns CDR1 SGHRS and CDR2 YFSETQ.

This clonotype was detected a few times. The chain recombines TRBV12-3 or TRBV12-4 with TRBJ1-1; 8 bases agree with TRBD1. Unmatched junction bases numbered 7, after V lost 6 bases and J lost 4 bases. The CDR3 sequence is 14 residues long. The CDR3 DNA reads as TGTGCCAGCAGCCCCCAGGGGGCGATCACTGAAGCTTTCTTT. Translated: CASSPQGAITEAFF.

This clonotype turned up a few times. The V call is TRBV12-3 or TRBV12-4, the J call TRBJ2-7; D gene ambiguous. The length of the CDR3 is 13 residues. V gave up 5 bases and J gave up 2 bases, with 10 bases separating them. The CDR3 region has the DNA TGTGCCAGCAGTCCTACACCTCCCTACGAGCAGTACTTC. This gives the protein CASSPTPPYEQYF.

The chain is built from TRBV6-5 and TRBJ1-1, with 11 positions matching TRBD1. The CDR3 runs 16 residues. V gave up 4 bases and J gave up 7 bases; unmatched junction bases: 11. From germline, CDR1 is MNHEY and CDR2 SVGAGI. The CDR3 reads CASSSGTGGIRIEAFF. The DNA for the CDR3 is TGTGCCAGCAGTTCCGGGACAGGGGGGATTCGCATTGAAGCTTTCTTT.

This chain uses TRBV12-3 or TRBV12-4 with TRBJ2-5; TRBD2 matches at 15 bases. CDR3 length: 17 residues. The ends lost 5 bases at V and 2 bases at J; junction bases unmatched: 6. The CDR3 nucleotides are TGTGCCAGCAGTCGAGGGGGACTAGCGGGGGGACAAGAGACCCAGTACTTC. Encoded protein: CASSRGGLAGGQETQYF.

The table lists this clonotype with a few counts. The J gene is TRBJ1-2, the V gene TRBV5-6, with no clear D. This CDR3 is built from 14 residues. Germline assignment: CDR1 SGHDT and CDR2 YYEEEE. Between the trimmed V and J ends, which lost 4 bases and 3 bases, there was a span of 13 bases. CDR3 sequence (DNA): TGTGCCAGCAGCGCGGGCCAAAAACACTATGGCTACACCTTC. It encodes CASSAGQKHYGYTF.

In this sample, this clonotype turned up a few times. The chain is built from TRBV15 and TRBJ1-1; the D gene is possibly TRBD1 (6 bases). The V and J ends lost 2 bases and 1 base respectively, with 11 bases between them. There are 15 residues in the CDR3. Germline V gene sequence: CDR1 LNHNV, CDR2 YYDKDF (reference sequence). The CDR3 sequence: CATSRPPGQNTEAFF. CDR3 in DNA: TGTGCCACCAGCAGACCCCCGGGACAGAACACTGAAGCTTTCTTT.

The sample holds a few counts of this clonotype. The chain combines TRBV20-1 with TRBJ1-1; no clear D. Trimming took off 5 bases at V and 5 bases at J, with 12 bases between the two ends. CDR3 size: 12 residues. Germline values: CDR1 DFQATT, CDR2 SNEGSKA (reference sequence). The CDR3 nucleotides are TGCAGTGCTCCCCGGCTGGGTACTGAAGCTTTCTTT. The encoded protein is CSAPRLGTEAFF.

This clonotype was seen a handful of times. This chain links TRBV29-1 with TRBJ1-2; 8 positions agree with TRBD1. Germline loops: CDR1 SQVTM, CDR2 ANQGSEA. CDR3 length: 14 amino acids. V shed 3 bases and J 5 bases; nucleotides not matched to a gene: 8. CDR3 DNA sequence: TGCAGCGTTGAGCCGGACAGGGCGATGTATGGCTACACCTTC. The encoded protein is CSVEPDRAMYGYTF.

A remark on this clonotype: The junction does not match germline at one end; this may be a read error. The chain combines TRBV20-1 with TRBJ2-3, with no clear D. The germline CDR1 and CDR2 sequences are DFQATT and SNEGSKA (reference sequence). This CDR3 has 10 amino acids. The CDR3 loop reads CGARLATQYF. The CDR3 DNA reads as TGCGGTGCCAGGTTAGCAACGCAGTATTTT.

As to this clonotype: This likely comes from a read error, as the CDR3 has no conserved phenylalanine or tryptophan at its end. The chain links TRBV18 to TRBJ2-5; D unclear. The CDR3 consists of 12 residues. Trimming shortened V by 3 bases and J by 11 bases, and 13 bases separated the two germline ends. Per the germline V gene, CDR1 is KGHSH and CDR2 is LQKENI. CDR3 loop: CASSPMRGEQYL. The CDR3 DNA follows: TGTGCCAGCTCACCGATGAGAGGCGAACAGTACTTA.

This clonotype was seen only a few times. CDR3 DNA: TGTGCCACCAGTGGTGGCAGGGTGAGCAATCAGCCCCAGCATTTT. It is translated as CATSGGRVSNQPQHF. The chain joins TRBV15 to TRBJ1-5, with a tentative D call TRBD1 (5 bases). The CDR3 covers 15 residues. Germline V gene lookup returns CDR1 LNHNV and CDR2 YYDKDF (reference sequence). Trimming cost V 6 bases and J 1 base, with 13 bases left between them.

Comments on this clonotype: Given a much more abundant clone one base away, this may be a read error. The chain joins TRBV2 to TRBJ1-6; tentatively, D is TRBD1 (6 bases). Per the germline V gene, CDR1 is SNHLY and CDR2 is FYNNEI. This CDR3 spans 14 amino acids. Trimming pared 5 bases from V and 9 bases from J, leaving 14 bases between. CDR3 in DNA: TGTGCCAGCAGTACGGGGGCAGGGGTTTCACCCCTCCACTTT. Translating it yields CASSTGAGVSPLHF.

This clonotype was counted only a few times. The DNA of the CDR3 is TGCAGTGCTGGGGGGAGCTCCTACAATGAGCAGTTCTTC. Translated: CSAGGSSYNEQFF. The chain uses TRBV20-1 and TRBJ2-1; D is perhaps TRBD2 (6 bases). This CDR3 has 13 amino acids. CDR1 and CDR2 (germline): DFQATT, SNEGSKA (reference sequence). Trimming pared 5 bases from V and 0 bases from J, leaving 8 bases between.

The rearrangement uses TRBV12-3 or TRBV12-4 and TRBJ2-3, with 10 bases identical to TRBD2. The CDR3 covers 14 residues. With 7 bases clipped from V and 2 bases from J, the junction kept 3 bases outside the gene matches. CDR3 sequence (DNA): TGTGCCAGCATCACTAGCGGGGCCACAGATACGCAGTATTTT. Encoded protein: CASITSGATDTQYF.

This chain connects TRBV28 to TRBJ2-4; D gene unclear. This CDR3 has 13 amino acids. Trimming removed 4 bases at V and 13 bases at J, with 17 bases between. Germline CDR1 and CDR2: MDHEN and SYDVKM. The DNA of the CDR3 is TGTGCCAGCAGTTCCCTAAGCTGGTTTGAGCAGTACTTC. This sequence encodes CASSSLSWFEQYF.

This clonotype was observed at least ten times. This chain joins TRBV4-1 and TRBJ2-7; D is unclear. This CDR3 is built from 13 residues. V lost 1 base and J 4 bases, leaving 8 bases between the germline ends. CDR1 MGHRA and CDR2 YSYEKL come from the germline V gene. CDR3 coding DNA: TGCGCCAGCAGCCAAGGATATCCGTACGAGCAGTACTTC. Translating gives CASSQGYPYEQYF.

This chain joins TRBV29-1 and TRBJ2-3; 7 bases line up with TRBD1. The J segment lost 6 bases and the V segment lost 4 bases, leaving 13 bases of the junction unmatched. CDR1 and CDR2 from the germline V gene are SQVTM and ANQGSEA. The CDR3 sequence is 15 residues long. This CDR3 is CSVATGLLTGDTQYF. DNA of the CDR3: TGCAGCGTTGCGACAGGGCTTTTAACCGGTGATACGCAGTATTTT.

CDR3 loop: CAGNDDSQPNYGYTF. The CDR3 nucleotides are TGTGCCGGCAACGACGACAGCCAGCCTAACTATGGCTACACCTTC. This rearrangement joins TRBV12-3 or TRBV12-4 to TRBJ1-2, with D possibly matching TRBD1 (5 bases). The CDR3 is 15 residues long. Trimming removed 11 bases at V and 0 bases at J, with 19 bases between.

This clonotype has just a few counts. In DNA form, the CDR3 reads TGCGCCAGCACCCCTGGGACTAGCGGGGGGGCGGACGGCACAGATACGCAGTATTTT. Its protein product is CASTPGTSGGADGTDTQYF. The chain combines TRBV5-1 with TRBJ2-3; TRBD2 aligns across 16 bases. V lost 6 bases, J lost 1 base, and 11 bases stayed unmatched. The CDR3 spans 19 residues. From germline, CDR1 is SGHRS and CDR2 YFSETQ.

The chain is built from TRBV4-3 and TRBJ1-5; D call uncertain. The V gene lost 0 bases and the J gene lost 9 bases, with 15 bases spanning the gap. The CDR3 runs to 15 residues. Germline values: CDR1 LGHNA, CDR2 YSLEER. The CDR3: CASSQEVGGPGPQHF. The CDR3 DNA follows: TGCGCCAGCAGCCAAGAGGTTGGCGGCCCGGGGCCCCAGCATTTT.

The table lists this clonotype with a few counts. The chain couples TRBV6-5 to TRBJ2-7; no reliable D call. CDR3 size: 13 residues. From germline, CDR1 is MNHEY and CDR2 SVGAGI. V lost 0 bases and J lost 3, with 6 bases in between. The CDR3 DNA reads TGTGCCAGCAGTTACTCGAATTGCTACGAGCAGTACTTC. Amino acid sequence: CASSYSNCYEQYF.

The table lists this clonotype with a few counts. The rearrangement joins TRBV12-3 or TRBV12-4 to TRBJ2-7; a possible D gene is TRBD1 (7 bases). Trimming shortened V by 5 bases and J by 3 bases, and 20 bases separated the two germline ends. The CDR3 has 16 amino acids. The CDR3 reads CASSASGGTVFYEQYF. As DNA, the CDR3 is TGTGCCAGCAGTGCCTCCGGAGGGACAGTATTCTACGAGCAGTACTTC.

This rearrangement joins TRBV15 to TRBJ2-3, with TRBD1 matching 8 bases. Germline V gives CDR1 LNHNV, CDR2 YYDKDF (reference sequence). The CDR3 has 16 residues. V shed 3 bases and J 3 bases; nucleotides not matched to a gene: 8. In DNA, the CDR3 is TGTGCCACCAGCAGCAGGACAGGGTTGGGAACAGATACGCAGTATTTT. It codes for CATSSRTGLGTDTQYF.

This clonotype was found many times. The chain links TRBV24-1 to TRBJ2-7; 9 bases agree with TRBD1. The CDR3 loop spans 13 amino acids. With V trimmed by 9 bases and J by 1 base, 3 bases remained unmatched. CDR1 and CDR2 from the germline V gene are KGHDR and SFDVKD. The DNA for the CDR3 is TGTGCCACCGCCGGGACAGGGTCCTACGAGCAGTACTTC. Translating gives CATAGTGSYEQYF.

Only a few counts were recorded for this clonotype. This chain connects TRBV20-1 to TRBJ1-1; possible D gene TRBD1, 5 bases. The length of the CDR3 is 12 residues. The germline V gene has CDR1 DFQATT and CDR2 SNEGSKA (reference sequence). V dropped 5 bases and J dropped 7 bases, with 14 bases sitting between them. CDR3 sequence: CSAPLQGVEAFF. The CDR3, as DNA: TGCAGTGCTCCACTCCAGGGAGTTGAAGCTTTCTTT.

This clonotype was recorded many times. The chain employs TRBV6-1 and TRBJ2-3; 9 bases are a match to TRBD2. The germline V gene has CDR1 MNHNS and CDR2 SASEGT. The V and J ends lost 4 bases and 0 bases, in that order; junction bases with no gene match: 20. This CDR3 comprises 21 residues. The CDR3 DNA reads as TGTGCCAGCAGTGCATTCCGGTGGAGGACTGGCGGGGGGGCTAGCACAGATACGCAGTATTTT. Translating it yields CASSAFRWRTGGGASTDTQYF.

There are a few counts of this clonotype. This CDR3 is CASSYKPSGGPSSYNEQFF. CDR3 bases: TGTGCCAGCAGTTACAAACCTAGCGGGGGGCCAAGCTCCTACAATGAGCAGTTCTTC. The chain employs TRBV6-2 or TRBV6-3 and TRBJ2-1; 11 positions agree with TRBD2. Germline V lookup: CDR1 MNHEY, CDR2 SVGEGT. This CDR3 contains 19 residues. V gave up 2 bases and J gave up 0 bases; unmatched junction bases: 9.

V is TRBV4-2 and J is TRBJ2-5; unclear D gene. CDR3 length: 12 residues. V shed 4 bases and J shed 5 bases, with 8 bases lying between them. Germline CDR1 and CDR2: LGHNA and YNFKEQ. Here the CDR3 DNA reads TGTGCCAGCAGCCGGTCGACTGAGACCCAGTACTTC. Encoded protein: CASSRSTETQYF.